This T cell receptor beta chain was sequenced in a study of blood T cell repertoires in COVID-19 (dated by TCRdb to the early 2020s). In terms of the full investigation: Collaborator samples came from the United States, Italy and Spain and covered acute and convalescent phases of COVID-19. The samples were drawn from two sources: the first 160 participants of the ongoing ImmuneRACE study, and fewer than 1,500 subjects contributed by 6 global collaborators. HLA class I and class II types, where available, came from metadata supplied by the sample provider rather than from assay-based typing. The sample metadata nearly always contained a de-identified subject ID, COVID-19 status, age in years and sex. The repertoires were released in a freely available public database intended as a resource for research on the immune response to SARS-CoV-2. The dataset comprised deeply sampled blood TCRbeta repertoires from subjects exposed to, actively infected with, or recovered from COVID-19. The prospective study material was composed of cDNA or gDNA derived from T cells, B-cell-depleted T cells, or PBMCs. The study at large found these results: How much clinical and demographic metadata was included differed by source and by participant, and the metadata was provided uncurated.

In the prospective study, participants were roughly 18 to 100 years old, resided in about two dozen geographic areas of the United States, and were enrolled through a virtual design. In the prospective study, cohorts were assigned on the basis of participant-reported clinical history obtained from a screening survey and a study questionnaire. Each participant in the prospective study had whole blood, serum and a nasopharyngeal or oropharyngeal swab collected by mobile phlebotomists. Over an approximately 2-month period, participants in the prospective study had the option of providing additional blood draws and questionnaires. Prospective study blood samples were shipped either frozen or at room temperature before DNA extraction. Its CDR3 holds 16 amino acids, cysteine through phenylalanine. The CDR3 DNA has 48 bases and is translated from base 1. TCRbeta CDR3 regions were amplified from genomic DNA by means of the immunoSEQ Assay, a bias-controlled multiplex PCR. In the original analysis: Within the assay, amplification of reference gene primers was used to estimate how many nucleated cells each sample contained. To quantify the absolute abundance of each unique TCRbeta CDR3 rearrangement, sequence reads were collapsed and filtered. For each sample, productive Simpson clonality was calculated as the square root of Simpson's diversity index across productive rearrangements. The clones in this table, taken by TCRdb from immuneACCESS, are in-frame only. Not every clone is retained; where verified, under half of the shortfall comes from an unresolved V gene, and the cause of the rest is unknown. For V, J and clone size, that table is used; D and trimming come from the DNA. For this sample there are under 300,000 clones; under 95% appear just once. Of the sample, 2% to 2.5% is held by the ten largest clones.

Regarding this clone: The antigen this receptor binds is unknown. No much larger clonotype is one base removed from it; base qualities were not supplied.

The V gene is TRBV21-1 and the J gene is TRBJ2-3; whether TRBD2, the table's D call, matches the DNA was not checked. TRBV21-1 is labeled a pseudogene. This receptor was identified in a woman aged 40 to 55 with acute COVID-19. The material sequenced was PBMCs or T cells enriched from blood (not recorded which). The DNA sequence is TGTGCCAGCAGCAAAGCGACCCCCCGCCGGGCAGATACGCAGTATTTT. This encodes CASSKATPRRADTQYF.